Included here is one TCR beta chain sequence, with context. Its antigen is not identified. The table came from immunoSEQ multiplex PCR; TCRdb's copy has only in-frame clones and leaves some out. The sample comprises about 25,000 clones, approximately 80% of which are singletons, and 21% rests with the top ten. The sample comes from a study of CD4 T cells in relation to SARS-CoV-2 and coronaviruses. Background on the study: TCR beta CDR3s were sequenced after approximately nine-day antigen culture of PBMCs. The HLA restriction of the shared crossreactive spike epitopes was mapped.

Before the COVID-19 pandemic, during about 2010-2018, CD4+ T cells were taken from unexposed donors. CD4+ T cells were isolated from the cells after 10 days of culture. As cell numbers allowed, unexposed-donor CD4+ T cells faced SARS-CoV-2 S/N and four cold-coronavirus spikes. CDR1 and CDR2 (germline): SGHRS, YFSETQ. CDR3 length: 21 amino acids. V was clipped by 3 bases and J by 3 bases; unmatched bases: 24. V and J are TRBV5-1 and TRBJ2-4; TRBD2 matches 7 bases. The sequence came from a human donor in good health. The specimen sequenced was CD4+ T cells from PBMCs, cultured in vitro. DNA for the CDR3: TGCGCCAGCAGCTCGGGTCTAGGACTAATGGGCGGGAGTATTAACAAAAACATTCAGTACTTC. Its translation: CASSSGLGLMGGSINKNIQYF.